These T cell receptor beta chains were read from a single sample in a study of CD8 T cells in Susac syndrome. One entry per CDR3 protein results from TCRdb running MiXCR on the immunoSEQ multiplex PCR reads. This table has some 260,000 distinct CDR3 sequences, 70% to 90% appearing once. Source material: CD8+ T cells from PBMCs. Every receptor here comes from a human donor with multiple sclerosis. The conserved cysteine and the conserved F or W are not part of the CDR3 here.

J	V	CDR3
TRBJ2-7	TRBV6-2/TRBV6-3	ASSQIIIYEQY
TRBJ2-3	TRBV4-1	ASSQEAGRGLDTQY
TRBJ2-7	TRBV4-1	ASSQEGQGDEQY
TRBJ2-7	TRBV6-5	ASSQVTSTYEQY
TRBJ1-2	TRBV5-4	ASSLAGSGGRSNYGYT
TRBJ2-7	TRBV20-1	SAETGSPYEQY
TRBJ2-1	TRBV5-4	ASSFGLLAGDYNEQF
TRBJ1-1	TRBV5-1	ASSNLHTSNTEAF
TRBJ2-5	TRBV5-6	ASSSGSSGRGETQY
TRBJ2-7	TRBV19	ASSIGLPSFEQATYEQY
TRBJ2-1	TRBV13	ASSFWGRSSYNEQF
TRBJ2-5	TRBV27	ASSPTRTVQETQY
TRBJ2-1	TRBV12-3/TRBV12-4	ASSQGGAGEQF
TRBJ2-7	TRBV20-1	SARLAGHLTYEQY
TRBJ2-6	TRBV19	ASSALASGANVLT
TRBJ1-2	TRBV24-1	ATSEGQGDGYGYT
TRBJ2-7	TRBV27	ASSLGGWGYFEQY
TRBJ2-1	TRBV5-4	ASSLNVGMNYNEQF
TRBJ2-1	TRBV4-1	ASSQDRRKF
TRBJ1-1	TRBV7-9	ASSTWTGGTNTEAF
TRBJ2-7	TRBV27	ASRNRGPLGEQY
TRBJ1-5	TRBV27	ASSWTGASNQPQH
TRBJ2-1	TRBV20-1	SARSGLAGGGEQF
TRBJ2-3	TRBV11-2	ASSLEYGGRWDTQY
TRBJ2-1	TRBV5-1	ASSLRGLTSRDEQF
TRBJ2-5	TRBV20-1	SARTSGRALGGETQY
TRBJ1-1	TRBV29-1	SVDIPRTGGLVTEAF
TRBJ2-7	TRBV28	ASSLFPESYEQY
TRBJ1-5	TRBV27	ASSSSGGEAHQPQH
TRBJ2-1	TRBV29-1	SDRGGGTYNEQF
TRBJ2-2	TRBV7-9	ASSLGSGVNTGELF
TRBJ1-1	TRBV7-9	ASSPRTSWDTEAF
TRBJ2-7	TRBV28	ASSFDGRGSYEQY
TRBJ2-5	TRBV25-1	ASSRGRFKETQY
TRBJ1-2	TRBV7-6	ASSSLYGAVGYT
TRBJ1-3	TRBV29-1	SALPGQGDGNTIY
TRBJ2-1	TRBV9	ASSVGREDYNEQF
TRBJ2-1	TRBV3-1	ASSELRLAGNEQF
TRBJ2-1	TRBV27	ASSLGLAANEQF
TRBJ2-2	TRBV7-9	ASSTPGMGWTGELF
TRBJ2-7	TRBV28	ASSLGSEAREQY
TRBJ2-1	TRBV24-1	ATSDPDRDPYNEQF
TRBJ2-5	TRBV7-9	ASSLYPGPETQY
TRBJ2-1	TRBV27	ASNSVGQGIAEQF
TRBJ2-7	TRBV20-1	SARPFSSYEQY
TRBJ1-1	TRBV7-9	ASRADREGEAF
TRBJ2-1	TRBV5-4	ASSLVADQNEQF
TRBJ2-7	TRBV27	ASSLTGGPVYEQY